This entry concerns a single T cell receptor (beta chain). The antigen is undetermined. This PCR relied on a set of 60 Vbeta primers and 13 Jbeta primers. The assay was immunoSEQ multiplex PCR, and TCRdb's table has in-frame clones only and misses some. This table holds approximately 140,000 clones, 65% to 85% found once. The data belong to a study of cytomegalovirus exposure and HLA in healthy donors. About the research overall: Researchers previously reported finding about 110 million unique TCR beta sequences from 170 million or so T cells.

Germline V gives CDR1 SEHNR, CDR2 FQNEAQ (reference sequence). The CDR3 covers 12 residues. V lost 8 bases, J lost 3 bases, and 10 bases lay in between. Study-wide points: Later analysis indicated greater clonal expansion among HLA-associated TCR beta chains than among equally common other chains. The study designated 150 to 200 TCR beta chains cytomegalovirus-associated. Rates of TCR association differed by HLA locus in a later analysis, with DRB1 highest and HLA-C lowest.

Sequenced sample: PBMCs. The clonotype was recovered from a boy aged 5-17 years in good health and CMV-seronegative. V and J are TRBV7-9 and TRBJ2-5, with D unclear. The CDR3 loop is CASRSGKETQYF. The CDR3 DNA follows: TGTGCCAGCCGGTCGGGTAAAGAGACCCAGTACTTC.